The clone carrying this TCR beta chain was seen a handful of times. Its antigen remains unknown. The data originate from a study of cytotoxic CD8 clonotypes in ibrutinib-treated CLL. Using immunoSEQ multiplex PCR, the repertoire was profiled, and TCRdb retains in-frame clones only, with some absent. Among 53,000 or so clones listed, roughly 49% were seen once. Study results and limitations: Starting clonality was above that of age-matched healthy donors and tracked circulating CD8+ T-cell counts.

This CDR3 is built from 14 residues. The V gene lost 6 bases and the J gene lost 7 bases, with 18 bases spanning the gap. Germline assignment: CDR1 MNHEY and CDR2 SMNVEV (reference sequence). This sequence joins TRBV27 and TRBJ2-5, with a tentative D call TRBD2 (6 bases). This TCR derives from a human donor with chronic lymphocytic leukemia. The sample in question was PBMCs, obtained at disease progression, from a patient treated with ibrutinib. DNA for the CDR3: TGTGCCAGCAGCCCAGCGGGCCAACATAGGACCCAGTACTTC. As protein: CASSPAGQHRTQYF.